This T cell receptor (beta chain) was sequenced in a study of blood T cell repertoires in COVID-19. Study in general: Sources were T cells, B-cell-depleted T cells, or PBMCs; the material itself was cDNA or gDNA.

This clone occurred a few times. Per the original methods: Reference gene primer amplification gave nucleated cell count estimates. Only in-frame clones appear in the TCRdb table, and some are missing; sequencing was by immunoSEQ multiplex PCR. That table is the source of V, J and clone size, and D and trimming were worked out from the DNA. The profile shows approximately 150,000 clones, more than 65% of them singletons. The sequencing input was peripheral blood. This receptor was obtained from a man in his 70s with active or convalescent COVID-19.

The CDR3 region is CASSLPAGGYTF. The CDR3, as DNA: TGTGCCAGCAGCTTACCCGCGGGTGGCTACACCTTC. This chain uses TRBV7-9 with TRBJ1-2; D not certain. With 2 bases removed from V and 7 bases from J, the gap between germline ends came to 8 bases. Germline loops: CDR1 SEHNR, CDR2 FQNEAQ (reference sequence). This CDR3 is 12 amino acids long.